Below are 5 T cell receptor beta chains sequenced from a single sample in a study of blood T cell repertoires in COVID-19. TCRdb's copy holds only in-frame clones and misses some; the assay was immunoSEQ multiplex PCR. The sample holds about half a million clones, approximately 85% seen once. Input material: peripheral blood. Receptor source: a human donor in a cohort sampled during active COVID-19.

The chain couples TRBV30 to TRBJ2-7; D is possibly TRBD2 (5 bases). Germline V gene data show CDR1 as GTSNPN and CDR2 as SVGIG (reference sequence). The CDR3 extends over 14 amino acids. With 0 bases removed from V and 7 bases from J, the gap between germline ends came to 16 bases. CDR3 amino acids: CAWSVNLAIAEQYF. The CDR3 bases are TGTGCCTGGAGTGTCAATCTAGCTATTGCGGAGCAGTACTTC.

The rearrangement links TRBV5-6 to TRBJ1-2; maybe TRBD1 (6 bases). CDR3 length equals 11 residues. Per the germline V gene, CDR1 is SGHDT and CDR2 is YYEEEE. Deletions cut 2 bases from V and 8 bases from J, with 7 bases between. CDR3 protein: CASSLGGGYTF. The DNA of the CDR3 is TGTGCCAGCAGCTTAGGGGGAGGCTACACCTTC.

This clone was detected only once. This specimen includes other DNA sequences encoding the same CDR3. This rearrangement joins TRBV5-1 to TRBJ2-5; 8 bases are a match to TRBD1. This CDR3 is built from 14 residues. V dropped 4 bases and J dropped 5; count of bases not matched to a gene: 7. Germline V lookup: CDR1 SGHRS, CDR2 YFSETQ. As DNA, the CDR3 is TGCGCCAGCAGCCCTGGACAGGGTGGCGAGACCCAGTACTTC. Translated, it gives CASSPGQGGETQYF.

In nucleotides, the CDR3 is TGTGCCAGCAGAACAGGGGCCCTAGGCACTGAAGCTTTCTTT. The encoded protein is CASRTGALGTEAFF. The chain is built from TRBV2 and TRBJ1-1; 7 nucleotides agree with TRBD1. Per germline, CDR1 SNHLY and CDR2 FYNNEI. V trimming: 6 bases; J trimming: 4 bases; junction bases outside the gene matches: 8. This CDR3 spans 14 amino acids.

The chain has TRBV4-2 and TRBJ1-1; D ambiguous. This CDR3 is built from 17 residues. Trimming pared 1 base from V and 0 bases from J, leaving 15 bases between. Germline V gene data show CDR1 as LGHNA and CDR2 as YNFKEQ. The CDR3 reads CASSQGDGAGLNTEAFF. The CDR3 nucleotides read TGTGCCAGCAGCCAAGGAGATGGCGCCGGGTTGAACACTGAAGCTTTCTTT.